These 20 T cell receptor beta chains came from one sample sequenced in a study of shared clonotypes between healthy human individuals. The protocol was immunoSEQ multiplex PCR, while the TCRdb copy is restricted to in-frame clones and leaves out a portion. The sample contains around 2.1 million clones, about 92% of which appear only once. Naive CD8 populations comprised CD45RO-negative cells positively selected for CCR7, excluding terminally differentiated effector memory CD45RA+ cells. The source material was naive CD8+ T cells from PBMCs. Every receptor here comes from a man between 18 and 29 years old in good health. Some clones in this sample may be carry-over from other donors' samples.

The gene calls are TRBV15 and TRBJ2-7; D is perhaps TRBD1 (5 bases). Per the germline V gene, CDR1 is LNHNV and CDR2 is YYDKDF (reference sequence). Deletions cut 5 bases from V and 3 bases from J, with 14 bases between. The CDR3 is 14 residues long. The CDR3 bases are TGTGCCACCAGCTTAGGGGCCGGCAGCTACGAGCAGTACTTC. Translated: CATSLGAGSYEQYF.

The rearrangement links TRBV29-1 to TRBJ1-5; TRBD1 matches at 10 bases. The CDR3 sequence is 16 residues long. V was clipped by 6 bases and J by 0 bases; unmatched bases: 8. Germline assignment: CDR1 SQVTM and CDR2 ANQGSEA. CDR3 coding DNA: TGCAGCGTCACTAGAGGGACAGGGGATAGCAATCAGCCCCAGCATTTT. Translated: CSVTRGTGDSNQPQHF.

Here the CDR3 reads CASSYGTSGSGNIQYF. The CDR3 nucleotides are TGTGCCAGCAGCTACGGGACTAGCGGGAGTGGAAACATTCAGTACTTC. V gene TRBV6-5 combines with J gene TRBJ2-4, with TRBD2 matching over 14 bases. The germline V gene encodes CDR1 MNHEY and CDR2 SVGAGI. V dropped 6 bases and J dropped 6; count of bases not matched to a gene: 7. The CDR3 has 16 amino acids.

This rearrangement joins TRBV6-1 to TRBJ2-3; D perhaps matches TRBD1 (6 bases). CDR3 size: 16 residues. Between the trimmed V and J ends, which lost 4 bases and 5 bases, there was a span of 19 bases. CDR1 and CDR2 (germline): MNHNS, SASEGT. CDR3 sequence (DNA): TGTGCCAGCAGTGCATTCCACACAGGGATTGAAGATACGCAGTATTTT. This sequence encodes CASSAFHTGIEDTQYF.

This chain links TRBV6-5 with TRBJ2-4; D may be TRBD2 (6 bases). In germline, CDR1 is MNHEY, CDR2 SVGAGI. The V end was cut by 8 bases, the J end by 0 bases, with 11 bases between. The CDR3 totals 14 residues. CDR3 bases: TGTGCCAGCCGCCCGGGACTAGCCAAAAACATTCAGTACTTC. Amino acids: CASRPGLAKNIQYF.

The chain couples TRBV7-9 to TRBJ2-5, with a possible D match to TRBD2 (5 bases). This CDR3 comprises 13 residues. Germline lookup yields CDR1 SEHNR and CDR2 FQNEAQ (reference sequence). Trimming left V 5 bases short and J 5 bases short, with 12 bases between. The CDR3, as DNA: TGTGCCAGCAGCACAAACGGGGAGGAGACCCAGTACTTC. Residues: CASSTNGEETQYF.

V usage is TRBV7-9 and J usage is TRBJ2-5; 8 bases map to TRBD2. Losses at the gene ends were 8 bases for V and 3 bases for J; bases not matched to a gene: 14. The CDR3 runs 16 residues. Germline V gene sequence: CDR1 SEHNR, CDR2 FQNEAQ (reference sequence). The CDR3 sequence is CASDRAGGGKEETQYF. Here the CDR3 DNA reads TGTGCCAGCGACCGCGCCGGCGGGGGGAAGGAAGAGACCCAGTACTTC. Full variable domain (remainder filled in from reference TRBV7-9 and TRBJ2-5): DTGVSQNPRHKITKRGQNVTFRCDPISEHNRLYWYRQTLGQGPEFLTYFQNEAQLEKSRLLSDRFSAERPKGSFSTLEIQRTEQGDSAMYLCASDRAGGGKEETQYFGPGTRLLVL.

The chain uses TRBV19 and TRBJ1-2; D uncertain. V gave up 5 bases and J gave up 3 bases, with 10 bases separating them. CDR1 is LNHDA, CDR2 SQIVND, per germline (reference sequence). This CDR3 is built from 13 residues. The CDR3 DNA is TGTGCCAGTAGTGGCCCCGGACACTATGGCTACACCTTC. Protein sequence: CASSGPGHYGYTF.

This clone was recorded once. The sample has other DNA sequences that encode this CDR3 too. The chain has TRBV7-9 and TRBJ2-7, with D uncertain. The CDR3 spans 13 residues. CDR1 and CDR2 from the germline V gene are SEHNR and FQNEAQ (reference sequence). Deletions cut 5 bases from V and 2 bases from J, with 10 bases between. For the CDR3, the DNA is TGTGCCAGCAGCCCGACTGGAACCTACGAGCAGTACTTC. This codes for CASSPTGTYEQYF.

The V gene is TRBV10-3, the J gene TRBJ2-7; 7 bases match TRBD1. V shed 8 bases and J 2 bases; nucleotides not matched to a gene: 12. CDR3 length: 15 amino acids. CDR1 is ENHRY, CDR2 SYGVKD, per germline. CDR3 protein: CAIQKEDRHPYEQYF. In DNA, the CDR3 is TGTGCCATCCAGAAAGAGGACAGGCACCCCTACGAGCAGTACTTC.

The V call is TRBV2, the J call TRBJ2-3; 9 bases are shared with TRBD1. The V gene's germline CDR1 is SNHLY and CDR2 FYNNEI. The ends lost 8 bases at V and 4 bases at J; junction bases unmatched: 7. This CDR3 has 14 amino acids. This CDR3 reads CASSIGTGPDTQYF. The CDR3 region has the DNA TGTGCCAGCTCTATCGGGACAGGGCCAGATACGCAGTATTTT.

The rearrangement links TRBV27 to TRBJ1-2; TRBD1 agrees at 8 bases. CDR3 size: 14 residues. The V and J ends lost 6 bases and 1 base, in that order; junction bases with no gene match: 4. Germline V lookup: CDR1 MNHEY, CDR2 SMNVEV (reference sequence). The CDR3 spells CASRPDRVNYGYTF. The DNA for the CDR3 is TGTGCCAGCAGACCGGACAGGGTTAACTATGGCTACACCTTC.

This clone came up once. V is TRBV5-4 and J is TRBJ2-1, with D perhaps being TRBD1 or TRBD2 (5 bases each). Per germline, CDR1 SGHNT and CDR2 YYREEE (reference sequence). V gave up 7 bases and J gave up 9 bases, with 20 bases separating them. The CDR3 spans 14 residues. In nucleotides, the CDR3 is TGTGCCAGCGCCGATCAGGGAGCGCGGCCTGAGCAGTTCTTC. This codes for CASADQGARPEQFF.

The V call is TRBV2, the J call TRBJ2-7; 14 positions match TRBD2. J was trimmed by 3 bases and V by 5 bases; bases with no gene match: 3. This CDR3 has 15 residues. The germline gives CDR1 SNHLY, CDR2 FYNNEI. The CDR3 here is CASSMGLAGDYEQYF. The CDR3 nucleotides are TGTGCCAGCAGTATGGGACTAGCGGGAGACTACGAGCAGTACTTC.

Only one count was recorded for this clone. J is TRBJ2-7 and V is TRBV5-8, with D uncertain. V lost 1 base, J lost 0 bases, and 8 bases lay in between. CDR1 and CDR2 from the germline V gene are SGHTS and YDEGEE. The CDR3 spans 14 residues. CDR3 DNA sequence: TGTGCCAGCAGCTTGAGACGGACCTCCTACGAGCAGTACTTC. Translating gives CASSLRRTSYEQYF.

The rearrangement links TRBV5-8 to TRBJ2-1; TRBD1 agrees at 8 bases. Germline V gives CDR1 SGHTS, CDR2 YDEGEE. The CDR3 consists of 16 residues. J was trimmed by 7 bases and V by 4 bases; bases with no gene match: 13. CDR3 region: CASSPRGPEVVNEQFF. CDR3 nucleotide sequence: TGTGCCAGCAGCCCCAGGGGGCCTGAAGTCGTGAATGAGCAGTTCTTC.

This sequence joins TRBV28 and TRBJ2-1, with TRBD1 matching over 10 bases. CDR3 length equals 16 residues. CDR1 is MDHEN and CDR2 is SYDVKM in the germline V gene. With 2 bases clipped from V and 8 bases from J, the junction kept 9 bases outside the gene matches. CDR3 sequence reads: CASSLVVTGGFDEQFF. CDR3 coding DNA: TGTGCCAGCAGTTTAGTTGTGACAGGGGGCTTCGATGAGCAGTTCTTC.

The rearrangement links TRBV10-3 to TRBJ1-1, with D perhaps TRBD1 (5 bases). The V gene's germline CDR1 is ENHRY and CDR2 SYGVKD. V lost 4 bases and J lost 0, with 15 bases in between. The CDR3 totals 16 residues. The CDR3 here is CAISVGGASMNTEAFF. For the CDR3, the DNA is TGTGCCATCAGTGTGGGAGGGGCCTCCATGAACACTGAAGCTTTCTTT.

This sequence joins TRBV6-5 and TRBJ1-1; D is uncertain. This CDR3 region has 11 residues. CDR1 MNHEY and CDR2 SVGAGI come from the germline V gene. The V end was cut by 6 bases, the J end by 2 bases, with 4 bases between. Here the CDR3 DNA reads TGTGCCAGCAGAGAAAACACTGAAGCTTTCTTT. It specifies CASRENTEAFF.

The CDR3 bases are TGTGCCTGGGGACCGGGACTAGCGGGTAATGAGCAGTTCTTC. It specifies CAWGPGLAGNEQFF. The chain has TRBV30 and TRBJ2-1, with 12 bases lining up with TRBD2. This CDR3 has 14 amino acids. Germline trimming cut 5 bases from V and 7 bases from J; bases unmatched to any gene: 6. The germline V gene encodes CDR1 GTSNPN and CDR2 SVGIG (reference sequence).